The sequence of this T cell receptor beta chain was determined in a study of cytomegalovirus exposure and HLA in healthy donors. Background on the study: Out of 398 genotyped donors, 81% belonged to the Caucasian-associated ancestry cluster.

The CDR3 sequence is 16 residues long. Germline values: CDR1 SEHNR, CDR2 FQNEAQ (reference sequence). The V end was cut by 1 base, the J end by 7 bases, with 16 bases between. 13 Jbeta primers and 60 Vbeta primers were used for the PCR. The method was immunoSEQ multiplex PCR; TCRdb's version includes in-frame clones alone and lacks a portion of them. The sample includes about 82,000 clones. Broader study findings: Associated with cytomegalovirus, according to the listing, were 164 TCR beta chains. According to a later analysis, donors in an Asian-associated ancestry cluster reportedly had fewer N-insertions than the approximately 620-donor mean. TRBV6-2, TRBV6-3 and some other V segments were unresolvable in 87-base-pair reads.

In regard to this clone: Antigen specificity is unknown.

The V gene is TRBV7-9, the J gene TRBJ1-4; D might be TRBD1 (6 bases). The clonotype was recovered from a woman under 40 in good health and CMV-seronegative. The source material was PBMCs. For the CDR3, the DNA is TGTGCCAGCAGCTTAGAGGTCAGGGGATATGTTGAAAAACTGTTTTTT. Residues: CASSLEVRGYVEKLFF.